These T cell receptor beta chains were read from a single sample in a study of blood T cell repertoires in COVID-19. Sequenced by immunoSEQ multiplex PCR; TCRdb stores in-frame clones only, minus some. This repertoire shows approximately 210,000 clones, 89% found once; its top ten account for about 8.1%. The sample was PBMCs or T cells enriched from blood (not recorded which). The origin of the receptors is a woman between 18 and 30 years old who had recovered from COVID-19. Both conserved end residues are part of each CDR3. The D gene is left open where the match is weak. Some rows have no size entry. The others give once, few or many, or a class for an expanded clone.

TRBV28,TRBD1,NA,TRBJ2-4,CASRPAGQALAKNIQYF,TGTGCCAGCAGGCCCGCGGGACAGGCCCTAGCCAAAAACATTCAGTACTTC
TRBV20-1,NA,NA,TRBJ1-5,CSAGGPQPQHF,TGCAGTGCTGGTGGGCCTCAGCCCCAGCATTTT
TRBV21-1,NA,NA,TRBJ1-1,CASSRSAGGNTEAFF,TGTGCCAGCAGCCGGTCGGCGGGGGGGAACACTGAAGCTTTCTTT
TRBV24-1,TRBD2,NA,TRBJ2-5,CATSDFPSGGSQETQYF,TGTGCCACCAGTGATTTTCCTAGCGGGGGTTCTCAAGAGACCCAGTACTTC
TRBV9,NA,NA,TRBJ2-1,CASTSTGRLHAYNEQFF,TGTGCCAGCACCTCTACAGGGCGTCTTCATGCGTACAATGAGCAGTTCTTC
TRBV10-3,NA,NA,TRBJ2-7,CAISDPGGNDEQYF,TGTGCCATCAGTGACCCGGGGGGCAACGACGAGCAGTACTTC
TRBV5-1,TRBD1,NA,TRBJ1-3,CASSLEQGSSGNTIYF,TGCGCCAGCAGCTTGGAACAGGGGAGCTCTGGAAACACCATATATTTT
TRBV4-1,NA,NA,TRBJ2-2,CASSQKGENTGELFF,TGCGCCAGCAGCCAAAAGGGGGAGAACACCGGGGAGCTGTTTTTT
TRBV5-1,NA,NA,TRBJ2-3,CASSLEPLTAYTTDTQYF,TGCGCCAGCAGCTTGGAGCCTTTAACAGCATATACCACAGATACGCAGTATTTT
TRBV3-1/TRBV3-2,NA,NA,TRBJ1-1,CASSQEGVTEAFF,TGTGCCAGCAGCCAAGAGGGCGTCACTGAAGCTTTCTTT
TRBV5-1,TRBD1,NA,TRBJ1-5,CASSRTGTADSNQPQHF,TGCGCCAGCAGTCGGACCGGGACAGCTGATAGCAATCAGCCCCAGCATTTT
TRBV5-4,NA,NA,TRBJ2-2,CASSLAPTNTGELFF,TGTGCCAGCAGCTTGGCCCCTACGAACACCGGGGAGCTGTTTTTT
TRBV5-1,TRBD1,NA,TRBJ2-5,CASSFGQTGVQETQYF,TGCGCCAGCAGCTTTGGACAGACAGGGGTTCAAGAGACCCAGTACTTC
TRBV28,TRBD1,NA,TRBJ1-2,CASGWGQSYGYTF,TGTGCCAGCGGTTGGGGACAGAGCTATGGCTACACCTTC
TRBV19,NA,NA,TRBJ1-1,CASRPTGYTEAFF,TGTGCCAGTAGACCCACAGGATACACTGAAGCTTTCTTT
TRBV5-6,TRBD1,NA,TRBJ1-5,CASSLAGGTGNQPQHF,TGTGCCAGCAGCTTGGCCGGGGGGACAGGGAATCAGCCCCAGCATTTT
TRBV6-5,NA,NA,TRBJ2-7,CASSYPRGGEQYF,TGTGCCAGCAGTTACCCTAGGGGAGGCGAGCAGTACTTC
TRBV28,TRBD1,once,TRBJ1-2,CASTDRENGYTF,TGTGCCAGCACCGACAGGGAAAATGGCTACACCTTC
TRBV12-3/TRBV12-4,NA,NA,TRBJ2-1,CASSWGLNNEQFF,TGTGCCAGCAGTTGGGGACTGAACAATGAGCAGTTCTTC
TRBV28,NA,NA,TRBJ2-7,CASSPSGHPYEQYF,TGTGCCAGCAGTCCGTCAGGACATCCCTACGAGCAGTACTTC
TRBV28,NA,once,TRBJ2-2,CASSLILQGAGELFF,TGTGCCAGCAGTCTCATCCTACAGGGCGCCGGGGAGCTGTTTTTT
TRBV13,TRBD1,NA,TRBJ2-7,CASSLTGAAYEQYF,TGTGCCAGCAGCTTAACAGGGGCGGCCTACGAGCAGTACTTC
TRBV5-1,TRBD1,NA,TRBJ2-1,CASRPGQRYFGEQFF,TGCGCCAGCAGACCGGGACAGCGCTACTTTGGTGAGCAGTTCTTC
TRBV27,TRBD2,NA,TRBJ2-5,CASSLGRLAGGQETQYF,TGTGCCAGCAGTTTAGGTCGGCTAGCGGGGGGGCAAGAGACCCAGTACTTC
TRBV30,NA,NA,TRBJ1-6,CAWQRGSNSPLHF,TGTGCCTGGCAGCGGGGGAGTAATTCACCCCTCCACTTT
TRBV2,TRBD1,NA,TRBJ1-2,CASRLTGDYGYTF,TGTGCCAGCAGGCTGACAGGGGACTATGGCTACACCTTC
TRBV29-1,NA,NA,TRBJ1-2,CSVAMSYGYTF,TGCAGCGTTGCCATGTCCTATGGCTACACCTTC
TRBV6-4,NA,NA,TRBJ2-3,CASSGIRSLFGTDTQYF,TGTGCCAGCAGTGGAATCCGGTCCTTGTTTGGCACAGATACGCAGTATTTT
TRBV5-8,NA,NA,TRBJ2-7,CASSLVGHEQYF,TGTGCCAGCAGCTTGGTGGGGCACGAGCAGTACTTC
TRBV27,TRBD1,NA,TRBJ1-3,CASSRSTGGNTIYF,TGTGCCAGCAGTCGTTCGACAGGGGGAAACACCATATATTTT
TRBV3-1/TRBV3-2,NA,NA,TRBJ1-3,CASTPQGSGNTIYF,TGTGCCAGCACCCCCCAGGGGTCTGGAAACACCATATATTTT
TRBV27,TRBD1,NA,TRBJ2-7,CASSFGQGRAGEQYF,TGTGCCAGCAGTTTTGGACAGGGTCGGGCGGGCGAGCAGTACTTC
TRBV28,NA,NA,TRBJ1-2,CASNSLAGYNYGYTF,TGTGCCTCCAATTCACTGGCGGGTTATAACTATGGCTACACCTTC
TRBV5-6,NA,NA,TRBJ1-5,CASSLDRNQPQHF,TGTGCCAGCAGCCTAGACAGGAATCAGCCCCAGCATTTT
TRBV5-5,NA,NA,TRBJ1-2,CASSIHQGWVYGYTF,TGTGCCAGCAGCATCCATCAGGGTTGGGTCTATGGCTACACCTTC
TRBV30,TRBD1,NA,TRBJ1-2,CAWNRQGPYGYTF,TGTGCCTGGAACCGACAGGGACCCTATGGCTACACCTTC
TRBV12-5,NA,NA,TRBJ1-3,CASQAGSGNTIYF,TGTGCTAGTCAAGCGGGGTCTGGAAACACCATATATTTT
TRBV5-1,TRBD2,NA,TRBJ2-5,CASSLLASGGEETQYF,TGCGCCAGCAGCTTGCTGGCTAGCGGGGGGGAGGAGACCCAGTACTTC
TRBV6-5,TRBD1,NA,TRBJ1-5,CASSSGQGNQPQHF,TGTGCCAGCAGCTCCGGACAGGGAAATCAGCCCCAGCATTTT
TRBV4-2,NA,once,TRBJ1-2,CASSPSLTDNYGYTF,TGTGCCAGCAGCCCGTCCCTTACAGATAACTATGGCTACACCTTC
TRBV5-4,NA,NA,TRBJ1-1,CASSLVVNTEAFF,TGTGCCAGCAGCTTGGTAGTAAACACTGAAGCTTTCTTT
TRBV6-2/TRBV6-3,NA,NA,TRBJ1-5,CASSYRIMTRTDNQPQHF,TGTGCCAGCAGTTACCGCATAATGACCCGGACAGATAATCAGCCCCAGCATTTT
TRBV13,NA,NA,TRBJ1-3,CASSFSRSGNTIYF,TGTGCCAGCAGCTTTTCGCGGTCCGGAAACACCATATATTTT
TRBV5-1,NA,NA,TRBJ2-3,CASSPNPQGASTDTQYF,TGCGCCAGCAGCCCCAACCCCCAAGGGGCCAGCACAGATACGCAGTATTTT
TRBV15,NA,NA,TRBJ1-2,CATSREGGGYTF,TGTGCCACCAGCAGAGAGGGGGGTGGCTACACCTTC
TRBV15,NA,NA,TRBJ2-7,CATSRDGHTVPYEQYF,TGTGCCACCAGCAGAGATGGACACACCGTCCCCTACGAGCAGTACTTC
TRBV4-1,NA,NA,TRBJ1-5,CASSHTEDQPQHF,TGCGCCAGCAGCCACACGGAGGATCAGCCCCAGCATTTT
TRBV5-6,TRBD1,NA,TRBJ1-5,CASTHRGRRYQPQHF,TGTGCCAGCACCCACAGGGGGCGCAGGTATCAGCCCCAGCATTTT
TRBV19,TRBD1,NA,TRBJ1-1,CASSTRTGGYTEAFF,TGTGCCAGTAGTACCAGGACAGGGGGCTACACTGAAGCTTTCTTT
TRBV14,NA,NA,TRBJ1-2,CASSQDGATSLFWTF,TGTGCCAGCAGCCAAGATGGGGCGACATCCCTTTTCTGGACCTTC
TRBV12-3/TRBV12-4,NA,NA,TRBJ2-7,CASSFNGYEQYF,TGTGCCAGCAGTTTCAACGGTTACGAGCAGTACTTC
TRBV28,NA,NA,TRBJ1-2,CASSLEGQGSYGYTF,TGTGCCAGCAGTTTAGAAGGACAAGGATCATATGGCTACACCTTC
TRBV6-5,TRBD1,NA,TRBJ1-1,CATAPGQGADTEAFF,TGTGCCACAGCGCCAGGACAGGGGGCGGACACTGAAGCTTTCTTT
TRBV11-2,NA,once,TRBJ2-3,CASSDDPNQADTQYF,TGTGCCAGCAGCGATGACCCAAACCAGGCGGATACGCAGTATTTT
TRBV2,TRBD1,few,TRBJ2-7,CASSDSGTGYYEQYF,TGTGCCAGCAGTGATTCCGGGACAGGGTACTACGAGCAGTACTTC
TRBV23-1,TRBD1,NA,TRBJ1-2,CASSLPDRSLPYGYTF,TGCGCCAGCAGTCTGCCGGACAGGAGCTTACCTTATGGCTACACCTTC
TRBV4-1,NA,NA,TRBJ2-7,CASSQTGTGAYEQYF,TGCGCCAGCAGCCAAACCGGGACGGGGGCCTACGAGCAGTACTTC
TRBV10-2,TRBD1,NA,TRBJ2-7,CASSGPLGQGSYEQYF,TGCGCCAGCAGTGGTCCCCTGGGACAGGGGTCCTACGAGCAGTACTTC